The clone carrying this T cell receptor (beta chain) appeared a single time. V lost 4 bases and J lost 0, with 18 bases in between. The CDR3 runs 17 residues. CDR1 and CDR2 (germline): SGHAT, FQDESV (reference sequence). With a constant-region primer, TCR beta cDNA was made from approximately 450 ng of total RNA. A slightly modified ARM-PCR protocol with three nested multiplex PCR rounds produced these TCR beta libraries. The study ran its first two PCR rounds for 9 to 10 cycles each, using TRBV1-TRBV30 forward primers and a C-beta reverse primer. TCRdb re-called the multiplex PCR reads through MiXCR, storing one row per CDR3 protein. The data show nearly 200,000 distinct CDR3 sequences, less than 65% seen once. The sample is drawn from a study of tumor-infiltrating lymphocytes in primary liver carcinoma. Germline DNA was extracted alongside blood RNA, which was obtained from unsorted whole blood. Investigators obtained 4 to 5 milliliters of peripheral blood ahead of surgery.

The TCR originated in a woman aged 60-70 years with primary liver carcinoma and hepatitis B virus infection. The sample consisted of peripheral blood. This sequence joins TRBV11-1 and TRBJ2-5, with D possibly being TRBD2 (5 bases). The CDR3: CASSSLIPVGDQETQYF. In DNA form, the CDR3 reads TGTGCCAGCAGCTCTCTTATACCAGTGGGAGACCAAGAGACCCAGTACTTC. The full variable domain, with the rest looked up from reference TRBV11-1 and TRBJ2-5, is EAEVAQSPRYKITEKSQAVAFWCDPISGHATLYWYRQILGQGPELLVQFQDESVVDDSQLPKDRFSAERLKGVDSTLKIQPAELGDSAMYLCASSSLIPVGDQETQYFGPGTRLLVL.